This TCR beta chain is drawn from a study of blood T cell repertoires in COVID-19. The overall study: The cDNA or gDNA used as material had been derived from T cells, B-cell-depleted T cells, or PBMCs.

Seattle patients were enrolled while actively infected and followed longitudinally. Under the authors' procedure: Using reference gene primer amplification, nucleated cell counts were estimated. Sequencing was performed with immunoSEQ multiplex PCR; in TCRdb, only in-frame clones are kept and a portion is missing. V and J calls and clone size are copied from that table; D and trimming were computed from the DNA. Of 200,000 to 250,000 clones in the sample, 70% to 90% were seen once. With 0 bases removed from V and 2 bases from J, the gap between germline ends came to 10 bases. CDR3 size: 15 residues. Looked up from germline, CDR1 is KGHSH and CDR2 is LQKENI.

The sequence was collected from a woman aged 50 to 60 with COVID-19, enrolled during active disease. The sequencing input was peripheral blood. The gene calls are TRBV18 and TRBJ1-2; a possible D gene is TRBD1 (6 bases). DNA for the CDR3: TGTGCCAGCTCACCACCGGTAGACAGGAACTATGGCTACACCTTC. Translating it yields CASSPPVDRNYGYTF.